This TCR beta chain was recorded in a study of T-cell memory formation after mild COVID-19. With 3 bases clipped from V and 7 bases from J, the junction kept 10 bases outside the gene matches. The CDR3 covers 15 residues. Germline values: CDR1 SGHRS, CDR2 YFSETQ. In regard to this clonotype: The antigen is unknown.

Overall study results and limits: Contracting CD4+ clones were located mainly in CM and EM, and CD8+ clones in EMRA. Researchers found some responding clones in pre-infection memory, a sign that cross-reactive memory joined.

One entry per CDR3 protein, called by TCRdb with MiXCR from the 5' RACE reads. Of around 300,000 distinct CDR3 sequences listed, roughly 18% are singletons. The sequenced sample was PBMCs or a T cell subset sorted from them (not recorded which). This chain joins TRBV5-1 and TRBJ2-1; 7 nucleotides agree with TRBD1. This TCR derives from a man younger than 30 who had mild COVID-19 (a few samples of this study predate the infection). Cell type and time point are not known. The CDR3 DNA is TGCGCCAGCAGCTCTGACAGGGTCGTTGTGAATGAGCAGTTCTTC. This sequence encodes CASSSDRVVVNEQFF.